These 26 T cell receptor beta chains originate from one sample sequenced in a study of cytomegalovirus exposure and HLA in healthy donors. 13 Jbeta primers and 60 Vbeta primers were used for the PCR. The repertoire was sequenced with immunoSEQ multiplex PCR; TCRdb's copy has only in-frame clones and lacks some. The data show about 160,000 clones, around 79% seen once. Sequenced input: PBMCs. These TCRs come from a woman in her fifties or sixties in good health and CMV-seropositive.

This clone showed up just once. This chain connects TRBV4-2 to TRBJ2-4; no clear D. From germline, CDR1 is LGHNA and CDR2 YNFKEQ. Trimming took off 0 bases at V and 8 bases at J, with 11 bases between the two ends. The CDR3 length is 14 residues. The CDR3 bases are TGTGCCAGCAGCCAAGATGACAAGCTTTACATTCAGTACTTC. Translation: CASSQDDKLYIQYF.

The J gene is TRBJ1-2, the V gene TRBV7-3, with TRBD1 identical over 9 bases. Per germline, CDR1 SGHTA and CDR2 FQGTGA. The J segment lost 5 bases and the V segment lost 5 bases, leaving 3 bases of the junction unmatched. This CDR3 spans 13 amino acids. CDR3 amino acids: CASSAGQGYGYTF. The CDR3 nucleotides are TGTGCCAGCAGCGCAGGACAGGGGTATGGCTACACCTTC.

This sequence joins TRBV29-1 and TRBJ2-7; D is perhaps TRBD2 (6 bases). This CDR3 has 13 amino acids. From germline, CDR1 is SQVTM and CDR2 ANQGSEA. V shed 4 bases and J shed 2 bases, with 12 bases lying between them. CDR3 DNA: TGCAGCGTTGCGGGGGAAGCCGCCTACGAGCAGTACTTC. It is translated as CSVAGEAAYEQYF.

This chain joins TRBV2 and TRBJ1-2; TRBD1 aligns across 10 bases. The CDR3 has 13 amino acids. Trimming took 8 bases from V and 8 from J; bases not matched to a gene: 8. CDR1 SNHLY and CDR2 FYNNEI come from the germline V gene. CDR3 sequence (DNA): TGTGCCAGCCGGGACAGGGGCCCTCTAGGCTACACCTTC. It codes for CASRDRGPLGYTF. The whole variable domain, filled in from reference TRBV2 and TRBJ1-2, reads EPEVTQTPSHQVTQMGQEVILRCVPISNHLYFYWYRQILGQKVEFLVSFYNNEISEKSEIFDDQFSVERPDGSNFTLKIRSTKLEDSAMYFCASRDRGPLGYTFGSGTRLTVV.

This clone was seen a few times. This chain connects TRBV5-1 to TRBJ1-2; 7 bases agree with TRBD1. This CDR3 spans 13 amino acids. Trimming cost V 3 bases and J 4 bases; bases outside gene matches: 3. CDR1 is SGHRS and CDR2 is YFSETQ in the germline V gene. Here the CDR3 reads CASSWDRSYGYTF. The CDR3 DNA reads as TGCGCCAGCAGCTGGGACAGAAGCTATGGCTACACCTTC. Full variable domain (missing parts from reference TRBV5-1 and TRBJ1-2): KAGVTQTPRYLIKTRGQQVTLSCSPISGHRSVSWYQQTPGQGLQFLFEYFSETQRNKGNFPGRFSGRQFSNSRSEMNVSTLELGDSALYLCASSWDRSYGYTFGSGTRLTVV.

This rearrangement joins TRBV27 to TRBJ2-1; 8 bases line up with TRBD1. CDR1 is MNHEY, CDR2 SMNVEV, per germline (reference sequence). V lost 6 bases to trimming and J lost 6 bases; unmatched junction nucleotides: 7. The length of the CDR3 is 14 residues. Here the CDR3 DNA reads TGTGCCAGCAGACAGGACAGGGAGGTCAATGAGCAGTTCTTC. It codes for CASRQDREVNEQFF.

This chain connects TRBV10-2 to TRBJ2-1; 11 bases are shared with TRBD2. Germline CDR1 is WSHSY and CDR2 is SAAADI. This CDR3 contains 13 residues. The junction had 4 bases not matched to a gene; V was cut back by 10 bases and J by 5 bases. CDR3 protein: CATRLAGNNEQFF. The CDR3 DNA sequence: TGCGCCACCCGACTAGCGGGGAACAATGAGCAGTTCTTC.

On this clone: One end of the junction is discordant with germline, which a read error may explain. The rearrangement uses TRBV7-8 and TRBJ1-5, with D perhaps matching TRBD1 (6 bases). Per germline, CDR1 SGHVS and CDR2 FQNEAQ. There are 17 residues in the CDR3. CDR3 DNA: TGTGCCAGCACCTTACCTCACATGTGGGACACTAATCAGCCCCAGCATTTT. Encoded protein: CASTLPHMWDTNQPQHF.

This clone was recorded only once. This chain links TRBV28 with TRBJ1-4; weak D call: TRBD1 (6 bases). The CDR3 consists of 17 residues. V lost 3 bases to trimming and J lost 4 bases, with 18 bases between them. Germline V gene sequence: CDR1 MDHEN, CDR2 SYDVKM. Written as DNA, the CDR3 is TGTGCCAGCAGTTTCAGTTATCGGGGACACCATAATGAAAAACTGTTTTTT. This translates into CASSFSYRGHHNEKLFF.

The rearrangement links TRBV2 to TRBJ1-6; 8 bases align to TRBD1. Looked up from germline, CDR1 is SNHLY and CDR2 is FYNNEI. The J segment lost 3 bases and the V segment lost 6 bases, leaving 7 bases of the junction unmatched. CDR3 length: 16 amino acids. CDR3 in amino acids: CASSGDRGVYNSPLHF. Written as DNA, the CDR3 is TGTGCCAGCAGCGGTGACAGGGGTGTCTATAATTCACCCCTCCACTTT. The whole variable domain, remainder taken from reference TRBV2 and TRBJ1-6, is EPEVTQTPSHQVTQMGQEVILRCVPISNHLYFYWYRQILGQKVEFLVSFYNNEISEKSEIFDDQFSVERPDGSNFTLKIRSTKLEDSAMYFCASSGDRGVYNSPLHFGNGTRLTVT.

V is TRBV4-1 and J is TRBJ2-1; D is possibly TRBD2 (6 bases). V lost 1 base and J lost 8, with 15 bases in between. Germline values: CDR1 MGHRA, CDR2 YSYEKL. The CDR3 contains 15 residues. CDR3: CASSQADQEGDEQFF. Written as DNA, the CDR3 is TGCGCCAGCAGCCAAGCTGATCAGGAGGGTGATGAGCAGTTCTTC.

This clone was seen only once. The chain links TRBV9 to TRBJ2-1; TRBD2 agrees at 7 bases. Germline V gene lookup returns CDR1 SGDLS and CDR2 YYNGEE. The CDR3 loop spans 15 amino acids. V shed 0 bases, J shed 4 bases, and the junction held 4 bases outside the gene matches. DNA of the CDR3: TGTGCCAGCAGCGTAGGGCGGGGGACGTACAATGAGCAGTTCTTC. Translating gives CASSVGRGTYNEQFF. The full variable domain, rest sourced from reference TRBV9 and TRBJ2-1, is DSGVTQTPKHLITATGQRVTLRCSPRSGDLSVYWYQQSLDQGLQFLIQYYNGEERAKGNILERFSAQQFPDLHSELNLSSLELGDSALYFCASSVGRGTYNEQFFGPGTRLTVL.

The chain is built from TRBV6-6 and TRBJ2-7, with D maybe TRBD2 (5 bases). Germline V gives CDR1 MNHNY, CDR2 SVGAGI (reference sequence). The CDR3 is 12 residues long. With 6 bases removed from V and 2 bases from J, the gap between germline ends came to 8 bases. The CDR3 DNA reads as TGTGCCAGCAGCCCCGGGACCTACGAGCAGTACTTC. Translation gives CASSPGTYEQYF.

V usage is TRBV19 and J usage is TRBJ1-1; 8 nucleotides align to TRBD1. Losses at the gene ends were 5 bases for V and 2 bases for J; bases not matched to a gene: 7. In germline, CDR1 is LNHDA, CDR2 SQIVND (reference sequence). There are 15 residues in the CDR3. This CDR3 reads CASSPDRGRNTEAFF. CDR3 nucleotides: TGTGCCAGTAGTCCCGACAGGGGCCGAAACACTGAAGCTTTCTTT.

About this clone itself: Given the absence of the conserved phenylalanine or tryptophan at the CDR3 end, a read error is likely. The CDR3 spells CASRPFSYNSPLHS. The DNA of the CDR3 is TGTGCCAGCCGTCCCTTCTCCTATAATTCACCCCTCCACTCT. V usage is TRBV6-5 and J usage is TRBJ1-6; no clear D gene. Germline-derived CDR1 and CDR2 are MNHEY and SVGAGI. V was shortened by 8 bases and J by 0 bases, with 8 bases between the two germline ends. CDR3 size: 14 residues.

The chain has TRBV28 and TRBJ1-1; tentative D call: TRBD1 (6 bases). The CDR3 is made up of 13 amino acids. Trimming took 5 bases from V and 7 from J, leaving 14 bases between them. Looked up from germline, CDR1 is MDHEN and CDR2 is SYDVKM. CDR3 sequence reads: CASSLTVQGEAFF. The CDR3 region has the DNA TGTGCCAGCAGTCTCACCGTACAGGGTGAAGCTTTCTTT. The complete variable domain, with remaining parts taken from reference TRBV28 and TRBJ1-1, reads DVKVTQSSRYLVKRTGEKVFLECVQDMDHENMFWYRQDPGLGLRLIYFSYDVKMKEKGDIPEGYSVSREKKERFSLILESASTNQTSMYLCASSLTVQGEAFFGQGTRLTVV.

This clone turned up a few times. The rearrangement uses TRBV19 and TRBJ2-2; maybe TRBD1 (6 bases). Trimming shortened V by 5 bases and J by 1 base, and 20 bases separated the two germline ends. The germline gives CDR1 LNHDA, CDR2 SQIVND (reference sequence). This CDR3 contains 18 residues. The CDR3 is CASSDLGQRMVNTGELFF. For the CDR3, the DNA is TGTGCCAGTAGTGACCTAGGACAGCGCATGGTGAACACCGGGGAGCTGTTTTTT.

The genes are TRBV4-2 and TRBJ2-3, with D perhaps TRBD2 (5 bases). V was clipped by 3 bases and J by 4 bases, with 14 bases between them. This CDR3 contains 15 residues. CDR1 LGHNA and CDR2 YNFKEQ come from the germline V gene. The CDR3 bases are TGTGCCAGCAGCCATAAGCGGCTAGCCCCAGATACGCAGTATTTT. Amino acids: CASSHKRLAPDTQYF.

This chain links TRBV7-6 with TRBJ2-1, with 9 bases matching TRBD2. The CDR3 runs to 18 residues. Germline CDR1 reads SGHVS; CDR2 reads FNYEAQ. The trim removed 2 bases at V and 6 bases at J, leaving 14 bases unmatched. The CDR3 protein is CASSLSLLAGGGLNEQFF. CDR3 DNA: TGTGCCAGCAGCTTATCCTTACTAGCGGGTGGAGGTCTCAATGAGCAGTTCTTC.

The rearrangement uses TRBV7-9 and TRBJ2-4, with D maybe TRBD2 (5 bases). The CDR3 is 16 amino acids. CDR1 SEHNR and CDR2 FQNEAQ come from the germline V gene (reference sequence). V was pared by 0 bases and J by 4 bases, with 13 bases between. The CDR3 DNA reads TGTGCCAGCAGCTTAGCGGGAGTGGGTGCTAAAAACATTCAGTACTTC. Protein sequence: CASSLAGVGAKNIQYF.

This chain links TRBV4-3 with TRBJ1-5, with TRBD1 matching 8 bases. The CDR3 consists of 15 residues. The J segment lost 5 bases and the V segment lost 4 bases, leaving 7 bases of the junction unmatched. Germline V gene sequence: CDR1 LGHNA, CDR2 YSLEER. Here the CDR3 DNA reads TGCGCCAGCAGCCTCCTGACAGGGGCCGATCAGCCCCAGCATTTT. Amino acid sequence: CASSLLTGADQPQHF.

This clone has just a few counts. The chain has TRBV10-3 and TRBJ1-4; D is ambiguous. The CDR3 is 14 residues long. Trimming stripped 3 bases from V and 5 bases from J, with 10 bases between. Germline V lookup: CDR1 ENHRY, CDR2 SYGVKD. The CDR3 bases are TGTGCCATCAGTGATCCGGTCGAAAATGAAAAACTGTTTTTT. Translated, it gives CAISDPVENEKLFF.

The chain has TRBV4-1 and TRBJ2-3, with D perhaps TRBD2 (6 bases). The CDR3 is 16 amino acids. Germline V gene sequence: CDR1 MGHRA, CDR2 YSYEKL. V was pared by 0 bases and J by 6 bases, with 16 bases between. The CDR3 here is CASSQDSDYIADTQYF. Written as DNA, the CDR3 is TGCGCCAGCAGCCAAGACTCGGACTACATCGCCGATACGCAGTATTTT.

This chain uses TRBV28 with TRBJ1-4; 9 nucleotides match TRBD1. Germline CDR1 MDHEN, CDR2 SYDVKM. This CDR3 region has 15 residues. Germline trimming cut 5 bases from V and 6 bases from J; bases unmatched to any gene: 7. The CDR3 reads CASSEDRGWYEKLFF. CDR3 DNA: TGTGCCAGCAGTGAAGACAGGGGGTGGTATGAAAAACTGTTTTTT.

The chain joins TRBV25-1 to TRBJ2-2; D might be TRBD2 (7 bases). Trimming took 2 bases from V and 7 from J, leaving 14 bases between them. The CDR3 runs to 15 residues. Germline V gene lookup returns CDR1 MGHDK and CDR2 SYGVNS. CDR3 in amino acids: CASSEAGGQGGELFF. Here the CDR3 DNA reads TGTGCCAGCAGTGAAGCCGGGGGGCAGGGCGGGGAGCTGTTTTTT. The full variable domain, completed using reference TRBV25-1 and TRBJ2-2, is EADIYQTPRYLVIGTGKKITLECSQTMGHDKMYWYQQDPGMELHLIHYSYGVNSTEKGDLSSESTVSRIRTEHFPLTLESARPSHTSQYLCASSEAGGQGGELFFGEGSRLTVL.

This clone appeared a single time. This chain links TRBV9 with TRBJ2-1; 7 bases line up with TRBD2. J was trimmed by 9 bases and V by 5 bases; bases with no gene match: 5. The CDR3 covers 12 residues. The germline CDR1 and CDR2 sequences are SGDLS and YYNGEE. The chain's CDR3 is CASRGGGIEQFF. The CDR3, as DNA: TGTGCCAGCAGGGGGGGAGGGATTGAGCAGTTCTTC.